One and the same sample provided the 13 T cell receptor beta chains below, sequenced in a study of OX40 agonist ivuxolimab in advanced cancers. Clones were read by immunoSEQ multiplex PCR, and TCRdb kept only the in-frame ones, dropping some. The repertoire holds about 78,000 clones, with around 91% as singletons. This specimen consisted of CD4+ or CD8+ T cells sorted from blood, obtained in a trial of the OX40 agonist ivuxolimab. The receptors stem from an adult with an advanced solid tumor such as melanoma, head and neck, liver or kidney cancer.

The chain couples TRBV28 to TRBJ2-2; 7 positions match TRBD2. The germline V gene has CDR1 MDHEN and CDR2 SYDVKM. After removal of 7 bases from V and 6 bases from J, the junction contained 29 bases not matched to a gene. The CDR3 loop spans 21 amino acids. The chain's CDR3 is CASMFRAQVLLGRATAGELFF. As DNA, the CDR3 is TGTGCCAGCATGTTCCGCGCGCAAGTACTTTTGGGGAGGGCGACTGCCGGGGAGCTGTTTTTT.

This chain connects TRBV18 to TRBJ2-2; 9 nucleotides align to TRBD2. CDR1 KGHSH and CDR2 LQKENI come from the germline V gene. The CDR3 covers 17 residues. Losses at the gene ends were 4 bases for V and 0 bases for J; bases not matched to a gene: 6. CDR3 residues: CASSLLAGAPNTGELFF. DNA of the CDR3: TGTGCCAGCTCACTCTTAGCGGGGGCCCCGAACACCGGGGAGCTGTTTTTT.

V usage is TRBV5-1 and J usage is TRBJ2-5; D may be TRBD2 (6 bases). Germline CDR1 reads SGHRS; CDR2 reads YFSETQ. V lost 0 bases and J lost 1, with 7 bases in between. This CDR3 has 14 residues. The CDR3, as DNA: TGCGCCAGCAGCTTGGGCGGGGCCCAAGAGACCCAGTACTTC. Translation gives CASSLGGAQETQYF.

The chain is built from TRBV5-1 and TRBJ2-2; D is undetermined. The germline V and J ends were trimmed by 2 bases and 3 bases, with 2 bases remaining between them. The CDR3 spans 12 residues. Per the germline V gene, CDR1 is SGHRS and CDR2 is YFSETQ. CDR3 nucleotide sequence: TGCGCCAGCAGCTTCTACACCGGGGAGCTGTTTTTT. Translating gives CASSFYTGELFF.

The chain couples TRBV15 to TRBJ1-2; D is uncertain. Trimming took 0 bases from V and 5 from J, leaving 7 bases between them. This CDR3 region has 13 residues. CDR1 is LNHNV, CDR2 YYDKDF, per germline (reference sequence). CDR3 nucleotide sequence: TGTGCCACCAGCAGAGATAGCATATATGGCTACACCTTC. This encodes CATSRDSIYGYTF.

The rearrangement joins TRBV14 to TRBJ2-7; 7 positions agree with TRBD2. With 1 base clipped from V and 7 bases from J, the junction kept 4 bases outside the gene matches. This CDR3 region has 13 residues. Germline V gives CDR1 SGHDN, CDR2 FVKESK. The CDR3 DNA sequence: TGTGCCAGCAGCCAAGCCGGGGGGAGGGAGCAGTACTTC. As protein: CASSQAGGREQYF.

This clone has just one count. The chain uses TRBV10-3 and TRBJ1-2; D not certain. The CDR3 runs to 13 residues. With 3 bases removed from V and 3 bases from J, the gap between germline ends came to 8 bases. Germline lookup yields CDR1 ENHRY and CDR2 SYGVKD. The CDR3 region has the DNA TGTGCCATCAGTGACCCAAAGGACTATGGCTACACCTTC. This encodes CAISDPKDYGYTF.

The rearrangement links TRBV6-1 to TRBJ2-5; TRBD1 or TRBD2 may be the D gene (5 bases each). V lost 11 bases and J lost 5, with 12 bases in between. The germline V gene has CDR1 MNHNS and CDR2 SASEGT. The CDR3 is 11 amino acids. CDR3 DNA: TGTGCCCTAGAGGGGACGGAGACCCAGTACTTC. It yields the protein CALEGTETQYF.

This clone was detected a few times. The gene calls are TRBV6-6 and TRBJ1-5; D is perhaps TRBD1 (5 bases). Trimming shortened V by 11 bases and J by 6 bases, and 17 bases separated the two germline ends. The length of the CDR3 is 13 residues. Germline CDR1 reads MNHNY; CDR2 reads SVGAGI (reference sequence). The CDR3, as DNA: TGTGCCCTCTCCGGAGGGACGGGTCAGCCCCAGCATTTT. Protein: CALSGGTGQPQHF.

J is TRBJ1-1 and V is TRBV6-5, with TRBD1 as a possible D gene (5 bases). Trimming cost V 1 base and J 1 base, with 10 bases left between them. Looked up from germline, CDR1 is MNHEY and CDR2 is SVGAGI. CDR3 length: 15 residues. The CDR3 sequence is CASSYLGRENTEAFF. CDR3 DNA sequence: TGTGCCAGCAGTTACTTGGGACGGGAGAACACTGAAGCTTTCTTT.

The J gene is TRBJ2-1, the V gene TRBV5-1, with 7 bases identical to TRBD1. Losses at the gene ends were 7 bases for V and 4 bases for J; bases not matched to a gene: 8. The CDR3 is 14 residues long. CDR1 and CDR2 from the germline V gene are SGHRS and YFSETQ. The CDR3 spells CASSTGTEYNEQFF. The CDR3 DNA reads TGCGCCAGCTCAACCGGGACAGAGTACAATGAGCAGTTCTTC.

The rearrangement links TRBV27 to TRBJ2-7; perhaps D is TRBD1 or TRBD2 (5 bases each). Trimming took 4 bases from V and 4 from J, leaving 23 bases between them. Looked up from germline, CDR1 is MNHEY and CDR2 is SMNVEV (reference sequence). The CDR3 has 17 residues. The CDR3 loop is CASSSIEGRGRLYEQYF. Written as DNA, the CDR3 is TGTGCCAGCAGTTCCATCGAGGGTAGGGGACGGTTATACGAGCAGTACTTC.

CDR3: CASSTDRENIQYF. The CDR3 DNA reads as TGTGCCAGCAGCACGGACCGGGAAAACATTCAGTACTTC. The rearrangement uses TRBV5-5 and TRBJ2-4, with unresolved D. V was clipped by 4 bases and J by 5 bases, with 10 bases between them. The germline CDR1 and CDR2 sequences are SGHKS and YYEKEE (reference sequence). CDR3 length: 13 residues.